Described below is a single TCR beta chain sequence and its context. A modified ARM-PCR protocol with three rounds of nested PCR amplified TCRbeta. MiXCR, applied by TCRdb to the multiplex PCR reads, yields one record per CDR3 protein. The sample includes about 80,000 distinct CDR3 sequences, 80% to 90% of them seen just once. V was clipped by 5 bases and J by 0 bases, with 11 bases between them. The CDR3 has 14 amino acids. Germline lookup yields CDR1 SGHAT and CDR2 FQNNGV. The data were obtained in a study of tumor and adjacent non-tumor tissue in lung cancer. Overall study: Stage I to III disease affected roughly 10 men and 5 women aged about 31 to 85.

RNA was extracted from bulk tissue without any cell sorting. More than 3 cm separated this lung sample from the edge of the tumor. The specimen was distant non-tumor lung tissue. This chain joins TRBV11-2 and TRBJ2-7, with D unresolved. The sequence came from a man aged 60 to 75 with non-small cell lung cancer. CDR3 sequence (DNA): TGTGCCAGCAGCGTAATGTACAGCTCCTACGAGCAGTACTTC. Amino acid sequence: CASSVMYSSYEQYF.